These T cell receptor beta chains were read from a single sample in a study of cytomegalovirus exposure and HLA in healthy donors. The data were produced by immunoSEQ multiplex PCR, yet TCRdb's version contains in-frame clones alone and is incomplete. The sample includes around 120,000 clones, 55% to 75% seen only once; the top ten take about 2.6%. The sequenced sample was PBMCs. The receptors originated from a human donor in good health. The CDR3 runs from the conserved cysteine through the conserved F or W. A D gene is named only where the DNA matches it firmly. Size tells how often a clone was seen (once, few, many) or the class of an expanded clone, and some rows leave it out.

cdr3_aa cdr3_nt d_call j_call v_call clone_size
CASSSVPGQGSVQPQHF TGTGCCAGCAGCTCCGTCCCGGGACAGGGATCGGTTCAGCCCCAGCATTTT TRBD1 TRBJ1-5 TRBV7-9 NA
CASSSLTGGFADTQYF TGTGCCAGCAGCTCGTTGACAGGGGGATTCGCAGATACGCAGTATTTT TRBD1 TRBJ2-3 TRBV7-9 NA
CASSPVGQGGHEQFF TGTGCCAGCAGCCCGGTTGGCCAGGGGGGCCATGAGCAGTTCTTC NA TRBJ2-1 TRBV7-9 NA
CAIRQGVSHGYTF TGTGCCATCCGACAGGGGGTATCACATGGCTACACCTTC TRBD1 TRBJ1-2 TRBV10-3 NA
CASRDRDRGQYEQYF TGTGCCAGCAGAGACCGGGACAGGGGGCAATACGAGCAGTACTTC TRBD1 TRBJ2-7 TRBV6-6 NA
CASSLGRGYEQYF TGTGCCAGCAGCTTGGGCAGGGGCTACGAGCAGTACTTC NA TRBJ2-7 TRBV7-3 NA
CAAGDSHQPQHF TGTGCCGCCGGGGACAGTCATCAGCCCCAGCATTTT TRBD1 TRBJ1-5 TRBV6-6 NA
CASRPRTGAFTDTQYF TGTGCCAGTAGGCCTCGGACAGGGGCGTTCACAGATACGCAGTATTTT TRBD1 TRBJ2-3 TRBV19 NA
CASSAGYTGELFF TGTGCCAGCAGCGCAGGGTACACCGGGGAGCTGTTTTTT NA TRBJ2-2 TRBV7-9 few
CASSMGYRVMNTEAFF TGTGCCAGTAGTATGGGTTACAGGGTTATGAACACTGAAGCTTTCTTT NA TRBJ1-1 TRBV19 NA
CASSPRQGVGEKLFF TGTGCCAGCAGTCCCCGACAGGGGGTAGGTGAAAAACTGTTTTTT TRBD1 TRBJ1-4 TRBV28 NA
CASSSRPGTSGRGEQFF TGCGCCAGCAGCTCTCGACCAGGGACTAGCGGGAGGGGTGAGCAGTTCTTC TRBD2 TRBJ2-1 TRBV5-1 NA
CTSSQGTGTSGRDEQFF TGCACCAGCAGCCAAGGCACCGGGACTAGCGGAAGGGATGAGCAGTTCTTC NA TRBJ2-1 TRBV1 once
CASSQFRGNTEAFF TGCGCCAGCAGCCAGTTCAGGGGGAACACTGAAGCTTTCTTT NA TRBJ1-1 TRBV4-3 NA
CAWAQGNAYEQYF TGTGCCTGGGCACAGGGGAATGCCTACGAGCAGTACTTC TRBD1 TRBJ2-7 TRBV30 NA
CSVVWTGVTYEQYF TGCAGCGTTGTATGGACAGGGGTGACCTACGAGCAGTACTTC TRBD1 TRBJ2-7 TRBV29-1 NA
CASRSGSQRTGELFF TGTGCCAGCAGGAGCGGGAGTCAAAGGACCGGGGAGCTGTTTTTT TRBD2 TRBJ2-2 TRBV6-6 few
CASSRRTSEQYF TGTGCCAGCAGCCGGCGGACTAGCGAGCAGTACTTC TRBD2 TRBJ2-7 TRBV28 NA
CASSGRQPFTTDTQYF TGTGCCAGCAGCGGCAGACAGCCGTTCACCACAGATACGCAGTATTTT NA TRBJ2-3 TRBV9 NA
CASSLGGVPNTEAFF TGTGCCAGCAGCTTGGGAGGGGTGCCGAACACTGAAGCTTTCTTT NA TRBJ1-1 TRBV7-9 NA
CSVPGSDLANYGYTF TGCAGCGTCCCAGGGTCCGATCTAGCTAACTATGGCTACACCTTC NA TRBJ1-2 TRBV29-1 NA
CASSFVIGLAPYEQYF TGTGCCAGCAGCTTTGTTATAGGACTAGCGCCCTACGAGCAGTACTTC TRBD2 TRBJ2-7 TRBV7-2 once
CASSSDTGELFF TGTGCCAGCAGTTCCGACACCGGGGAGCTGTTTTTT NA TRBJ2-2 TRBV27 NA
CASSVTTGLGGYTF TGTGCCAGCAGTGTCACCACAGGGCTGGGGGGCTACACCTTC NA TRBJ1-2 TRBV27 NA
CASSLFPTQGSQYF TGTGCCAGCAGTTTATTCCCCACACAGGGTTCCCAGTACTTC NA TRBJ2-5 TRBV27 NA
CASSWDRGAYEQYF TGCGCCAGCAGCTGGGACAGGGGGGCCTACGAGCAGTACTTC TRBD1 TRBJ2-7 TRBV5-1 NA
CASSRQAYEQYF TGTGCCAGCAGCCGACAGGCCTACGAGCAGTACTTC NA TRBJ2-7 TRBV5-6 once
CARSLRRPGGETQYF TGTGCCAGAAGCTTACGGCGCCCGGGCGGGGAGACCCAGTACTTC NA TRBJ2-5 TRBV5-3 NA
CASSQGTSQGDTQYF TGTGCCAGCAGCCAAGGGACTAGTCAAGGGGATACGCAGTATTTT TRBD2 TRBJ2-3 TRBV4-2 NA
CAWKRGGWTMNTEAFF TGTGCCTGGAAAAGAGGGGGTTGGACCATGAACACTGAAGCTTTCTTT NA TRBJ1-1 TRBV30 NA
CASRTSGSPHEQYF TGTGCCAGCAGGACTAGCGGGAGTCCCCACGAGCAGTACTTC TRBD2 TRBJ2-7 TRBV27 NA
CASSARQGLSTGELFF TGTGCCAGCAGCGCCCGACAGGGGCTCTCAACCGGGGAGCTGTTTTTT TRBD1 TRBJ2-2 TRBV7-6 few
CASSHSGGSYEQYF TGTGCCAGCAGCCATAGCGGAGGCAGCTACGAGCAGTACTTC NA TRBJ2-7 TRBV7-2 NA
CASSGPGSYNSPLHF TGTGCCAGCAGTGGCCCGGGGAGCTATAATTCACCCCTCCACTTT NA TRBJ1-6 TRBV25-1 NA
CSSSLNGQVAVRYTQYF TGTTCCAGCAGCTTAAACGGACAGGTAGCGGTCCGGTATACGCAGTATTTT NA TRBJ2-3 TRBV7-9 NA
CAWRTSGSYPYNEQFF TGTGCCTGGCGGACTAGCGGGAGTTACCCCTACAATGAGCAGTTCTTC TRBD2 TRBJ2-1 TRBV30 NA
CASSLGMRNTEAFF TGCGCCAGCAGCTTGGGTATGCGGAACACTGAAGCTTTCTTT NA TRBJ1-1 TRBV5-1 once
CASSLGAGGPGETQYF TGTGCCAGCAGCTTAGGAGCGGGAGGGCCCGGGGAGACCCAGTACTTC TRBD2 TRBJ2-5 TRBV7-2 NA
CASSVRDRDSPLHF TGTGCCAGCAGTGTCCGGGACAGGGATTCACCCCTCCACTTT TRBD1 TRBJ1-6 TRBV6-1 NA
CASSRPRDSNYGYTF TGTGCCAGCAGCCGTCCCCGGGACAGTAACTATGGCTACACCTTC TRBD1 TRBJ1-2 TRBV5-6 NA